The subject of this entry is one TCR beta chain. Antigen unknown. The authors prepared the TCRbeta library with unique molecular identifiers. Each CDR3 protein is one row after TCRdb ran MiXCR on the PCR reads. The sample gives hundreds of thousands of distinct CDR3 sequences, roughly 13% of which show up once; 0.79% is in the top ten. The CDR3 extends over 15 amino acids. V was cut by 0 bases and J by 8 bases, with 16 bases left in between. Germline V gene sequence: CDR1 LGHNA, CDR2 YNFKEQ. The data stem from a study of T-cell reconstitution after alpha-beta-depleted transplantation in children. Points from the study as a whole: Counts and diversity of T cells one year after transplant came mostly from newly produced T cells.

This sample comprised PBMCs, obtained before TCRalphabeta/CD19-depleted stem cell transplant. The receptor's source is a girl aged 2-15 years with congenital amegakaryocytic thrombocytopenia, due to receive a stem cell transplant. This sequence joins TRBV4-2 and TRBJ1-2; D remains ambiguous. In DNA form, the CDR3 reads TGTGCCAGCAGCCAAGATCAGAGCAGGACCGGGGGCTACACCTTC. Its translation: CASSQDQSRTGGYTF.